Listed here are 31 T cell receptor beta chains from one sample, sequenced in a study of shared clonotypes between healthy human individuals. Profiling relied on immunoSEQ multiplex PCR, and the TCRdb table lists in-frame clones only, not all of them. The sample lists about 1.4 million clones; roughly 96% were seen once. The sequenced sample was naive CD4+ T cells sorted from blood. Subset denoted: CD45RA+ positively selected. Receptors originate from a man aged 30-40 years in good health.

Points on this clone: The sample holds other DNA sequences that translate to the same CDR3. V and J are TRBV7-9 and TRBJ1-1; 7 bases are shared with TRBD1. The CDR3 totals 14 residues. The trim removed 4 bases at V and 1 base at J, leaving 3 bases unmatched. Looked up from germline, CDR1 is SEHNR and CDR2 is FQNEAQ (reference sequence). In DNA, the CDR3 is TGTGCCAGCAGCTCCAGGGGGGGGAACACTGAAGCTTTCTTT. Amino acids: CASSSRGGNTEAFF. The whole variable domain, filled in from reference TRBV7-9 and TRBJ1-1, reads DTGVSQNPRHKITKRGQNVTFRCDPISEHNRLYWYRQTLGQGPEFLTYFQNEAQLEKSRLLSDRFSAERPKGSFSTLEIQRTEQGDSAMYLCASSSRGGNTEAFFGQGTRLTVV.

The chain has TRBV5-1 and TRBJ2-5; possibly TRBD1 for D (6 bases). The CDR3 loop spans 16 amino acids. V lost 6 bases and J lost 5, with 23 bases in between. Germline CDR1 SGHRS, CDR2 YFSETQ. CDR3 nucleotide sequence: TGCGCCAGCAACCCGCATTGGGCAGGGGTTCGGGAGACCCAGTACTTC. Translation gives CASNPHWAGVRETQYF. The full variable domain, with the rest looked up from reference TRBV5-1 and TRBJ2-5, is KAGVTQTPRYLIKTRGQQVTLSCSPISGHRSVSWYQQTPGQGLQFLFEYFSETQRNKGNFPGRFSGRQFSNSRSEMNVSTLELGDSALYLCASNPHWAGVRETQYFGPGTRLLVL.

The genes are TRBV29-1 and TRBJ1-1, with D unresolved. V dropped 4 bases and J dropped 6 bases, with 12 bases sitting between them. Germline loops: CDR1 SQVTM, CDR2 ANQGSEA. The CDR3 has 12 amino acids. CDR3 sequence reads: CSVVGGSAEAFF. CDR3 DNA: TGCAGCGTTGTTGGCGGGAGCGCTGAAGCTTTCTTT. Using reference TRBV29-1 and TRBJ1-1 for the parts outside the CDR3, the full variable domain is SAVISQKPSRDICQRGTSLTIQCQVDSQVTMMFWYRQQPGQSLTLIATANQGSEATYESGFVIDKFPISRPNLTFSTLTVSNMSPEDSSIYLCSVVGGSAEAFFGQGTRLTVV.

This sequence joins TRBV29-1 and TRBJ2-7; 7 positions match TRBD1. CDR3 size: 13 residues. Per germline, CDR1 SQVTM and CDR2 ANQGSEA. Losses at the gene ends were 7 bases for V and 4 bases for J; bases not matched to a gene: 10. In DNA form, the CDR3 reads TGCAGCGCCCGACAGGGAGAGATATACGAGCAGTACTTC. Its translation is CSARQGEIYEQYF.

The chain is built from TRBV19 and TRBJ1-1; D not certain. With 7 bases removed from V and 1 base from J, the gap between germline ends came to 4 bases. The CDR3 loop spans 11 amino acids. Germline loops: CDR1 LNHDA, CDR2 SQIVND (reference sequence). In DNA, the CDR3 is TGTGCCAGTAAAAAGAACACTGAAGCTTTCTTT. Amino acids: CASKKNTEAFF.

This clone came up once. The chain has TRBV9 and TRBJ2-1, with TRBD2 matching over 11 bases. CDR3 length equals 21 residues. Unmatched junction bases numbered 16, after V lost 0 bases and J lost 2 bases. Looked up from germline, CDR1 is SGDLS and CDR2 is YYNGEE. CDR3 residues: CASSVGLGGSGRAVTYNEQFF. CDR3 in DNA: TGTGCCAGCAGCGTAGGCCTTGGTGGTAGCGGGAGGGCCGTCACCTACAATGAGCAGTTCTTC.

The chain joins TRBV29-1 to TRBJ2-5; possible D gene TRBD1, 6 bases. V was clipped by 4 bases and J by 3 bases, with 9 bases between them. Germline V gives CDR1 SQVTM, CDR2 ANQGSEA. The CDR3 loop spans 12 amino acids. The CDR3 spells CSVADRKETQYF. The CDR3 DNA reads TGCAGCGTTGCGGACAGAAAAGAGACCCAGTACTTC. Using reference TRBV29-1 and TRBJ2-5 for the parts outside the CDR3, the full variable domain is SAVISQKPSRDICQRGTSLTIQCQVDSQVTMMFWYRQQPGQSLTLIATANQGSEATYESGFVIDKFPISRPNLTFSTLTVSNMSPEDSSIYLCSVADRKETQYFGPGTRLLVL.

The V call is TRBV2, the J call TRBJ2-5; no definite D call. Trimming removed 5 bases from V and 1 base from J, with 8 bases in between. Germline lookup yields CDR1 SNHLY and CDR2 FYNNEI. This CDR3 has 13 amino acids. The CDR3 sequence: CASSPGLQETQYF. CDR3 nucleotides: TGTGCCAGCAGTCCGGGCCTCCAAGAGACCCAGTACTTC.

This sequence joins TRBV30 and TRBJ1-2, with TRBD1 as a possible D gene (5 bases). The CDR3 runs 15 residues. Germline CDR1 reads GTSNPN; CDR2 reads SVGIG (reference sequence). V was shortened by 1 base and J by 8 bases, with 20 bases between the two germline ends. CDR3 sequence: CAWSEVRAQLRGYTF. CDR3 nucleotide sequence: TGTGCCTGGAGTGAGGTCAGGGCACAACTTAGGGGCTACACCTTC.

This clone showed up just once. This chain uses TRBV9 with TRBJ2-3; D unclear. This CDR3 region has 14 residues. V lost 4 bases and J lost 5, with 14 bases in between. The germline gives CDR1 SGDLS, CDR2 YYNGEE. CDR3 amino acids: CASSLKVGRDTQYF. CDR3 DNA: TGTGCCAGCAGCCTTAAAGTCGGGCGAGATACGCAGTATTTT.

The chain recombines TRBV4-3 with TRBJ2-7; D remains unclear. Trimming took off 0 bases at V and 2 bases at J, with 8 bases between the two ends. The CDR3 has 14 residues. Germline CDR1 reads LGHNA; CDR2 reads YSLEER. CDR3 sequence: CASSQEGATYEQYF. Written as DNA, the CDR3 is TGCGCCAGCAGCCAAGAGGGCGCTACCTACGAGCAGTACTTC.

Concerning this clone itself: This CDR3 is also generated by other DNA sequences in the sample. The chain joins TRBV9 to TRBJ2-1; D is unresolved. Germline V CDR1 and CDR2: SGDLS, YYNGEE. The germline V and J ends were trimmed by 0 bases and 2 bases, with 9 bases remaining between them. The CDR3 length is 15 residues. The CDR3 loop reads CASSVDGPTYNEQFF. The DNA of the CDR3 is TGTGCCAGCAGCGTAGATGGACCAACCTACAATGAGCAGTTCTTC. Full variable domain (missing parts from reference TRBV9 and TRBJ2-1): DSGVTQTPKHLITATGQRVTLRCSPRSGDLSVYWYQQSLDQGLQFLIQYYNGEERAKGNILERFSAQQFPDLHSELNLSSLELGDSALYFCASSVDGPTYNEQFFGPGTRLTVL.

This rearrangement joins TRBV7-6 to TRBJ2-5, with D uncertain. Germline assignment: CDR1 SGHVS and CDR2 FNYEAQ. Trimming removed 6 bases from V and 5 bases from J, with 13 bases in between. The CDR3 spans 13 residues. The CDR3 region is CASRPGPEETQYF. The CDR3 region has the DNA TGTGCCAGCAGACCTGGACCTGAGGAGACCCAGTACTTC. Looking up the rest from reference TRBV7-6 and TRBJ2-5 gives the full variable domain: GAGVSQSPRYKVTKRGQDVALRCDPISGHVSLYWYRQALGQGPEFLTYFNYEAQQDKSGLPNDRFSAERPEGSISTLTIQRTEQRDSAMYRCASRPGPEETQYFGPGTRLLVL.

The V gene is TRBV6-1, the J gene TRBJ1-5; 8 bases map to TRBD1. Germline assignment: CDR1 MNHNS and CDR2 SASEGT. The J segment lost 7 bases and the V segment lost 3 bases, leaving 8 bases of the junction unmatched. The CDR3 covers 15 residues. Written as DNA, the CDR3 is TGTGCCAGCAGTGATAACAGGGGGTATAGCCAGCCCCAGCATTTT. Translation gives CASSDNRGYSQPQHF.

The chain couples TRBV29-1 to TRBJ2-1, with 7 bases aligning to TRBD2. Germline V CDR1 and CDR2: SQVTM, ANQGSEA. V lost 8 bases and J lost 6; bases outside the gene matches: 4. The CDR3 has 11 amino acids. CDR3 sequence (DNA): TGCAGCTCGACTAGCCCCAATGAGCAGTTCTTC. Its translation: CSSTSPNEQFF.

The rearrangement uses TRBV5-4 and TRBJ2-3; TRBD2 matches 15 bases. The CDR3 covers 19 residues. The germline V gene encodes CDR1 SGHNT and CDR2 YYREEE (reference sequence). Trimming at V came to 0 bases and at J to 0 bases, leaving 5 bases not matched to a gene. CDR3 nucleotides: TGTGCCAGCAGCTTGGTTTGGACTAGCGGGAGGGAAAGCACAGATACGCAGTATTTT. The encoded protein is CASSLVWTSGRESTDTQYF.

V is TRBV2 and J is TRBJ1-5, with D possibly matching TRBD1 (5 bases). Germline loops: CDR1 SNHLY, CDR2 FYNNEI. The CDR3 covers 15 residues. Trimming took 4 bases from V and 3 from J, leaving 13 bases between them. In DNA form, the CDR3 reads TGTGCCAGCAGTGCCGGAAGGGGAATCAATCAGCCCCAGCATTTT. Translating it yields CASSAGRGINQPQHF.

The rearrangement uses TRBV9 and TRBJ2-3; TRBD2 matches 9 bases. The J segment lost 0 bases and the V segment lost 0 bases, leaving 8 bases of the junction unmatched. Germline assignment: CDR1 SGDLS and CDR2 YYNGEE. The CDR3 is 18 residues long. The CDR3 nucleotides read TGTGCCAGCAGCGTAGGGGGTAGCGGGAGAAGTAGCACAGATACGCAGTATTTT. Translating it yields CASSVGGSGRSSTDTQYF. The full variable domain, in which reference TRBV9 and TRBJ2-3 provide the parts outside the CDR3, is DSGVTQTPKHLITATGQRVTLRCSPRSGDLSVYWYQQSLDQGLQFLIQYYNGEERAKGNILERFSAQQFPDLHSELNLSSLELGDSALYFCASSVGGSGRSSTDTQYFGPGTRLTVL.

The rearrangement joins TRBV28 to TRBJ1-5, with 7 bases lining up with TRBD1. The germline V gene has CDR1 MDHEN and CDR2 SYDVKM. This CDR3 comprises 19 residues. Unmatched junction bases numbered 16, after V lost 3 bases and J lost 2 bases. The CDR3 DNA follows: TGTGCCAGCAGTTTCTTGCCCGGTAGGGGGCAAGAACGCAATCAGCCCCAGCATTTT. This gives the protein CASSFLPGRGQERNQPQHF.

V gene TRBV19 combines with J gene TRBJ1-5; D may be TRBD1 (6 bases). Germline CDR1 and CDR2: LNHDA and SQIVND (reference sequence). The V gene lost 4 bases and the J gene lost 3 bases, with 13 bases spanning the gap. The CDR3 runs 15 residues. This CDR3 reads CASSTDRFDNQPQHF. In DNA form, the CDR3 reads TGTGCCAGTAGTACCGACAGGTTTGACAATCAGCCCCAGCATTTT.

The CDR3 reads CASSPPGQGNSGANVLTF. The CDR3 DNA is TGTGCCAGCTCACCTCCGGGACAGGGTAACTCTGGGGCCAACGTCCTGACTTTC. The chain joins TRBV18 to TRBJ2-6, with 9 bases aligning to TRBD1. With V trimmed by 3 bases and J by 0 bases, 6 bases remained unmatched. Germline V CDR1 and CDR2: KGHSH, LQKENI. The length of the CDR3 is 18 residues.

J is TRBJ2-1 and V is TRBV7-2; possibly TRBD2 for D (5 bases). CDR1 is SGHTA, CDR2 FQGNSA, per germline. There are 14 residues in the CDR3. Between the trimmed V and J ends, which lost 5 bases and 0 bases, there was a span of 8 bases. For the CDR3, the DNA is TGTGCCAGCAGCCCGAGGGCCTCCTACAATGAGCAGTTCTTC. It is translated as CASSPRASYNEQFF. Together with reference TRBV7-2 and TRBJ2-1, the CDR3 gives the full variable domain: GAGVSQSPSNKVTEKGKDVELRCDPISGHTALYWYRQSLGQGLEFLIYFQGNSAPDKSGLPSDRFSAERTGGSVSTLTIQRTQQEDSAVYLCASSPRASYNEQFFGPGTRLTVL.

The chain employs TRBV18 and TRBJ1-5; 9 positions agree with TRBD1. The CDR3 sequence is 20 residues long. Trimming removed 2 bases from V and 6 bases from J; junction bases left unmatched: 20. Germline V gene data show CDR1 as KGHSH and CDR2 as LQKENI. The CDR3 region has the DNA TGTGCCAGCTCACCATTCACGGGACAGGGTATTTTAGGAGTGAGTCAGCCCCAGCATTTT. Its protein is CASSPFTGQGILGVSQPQHF.

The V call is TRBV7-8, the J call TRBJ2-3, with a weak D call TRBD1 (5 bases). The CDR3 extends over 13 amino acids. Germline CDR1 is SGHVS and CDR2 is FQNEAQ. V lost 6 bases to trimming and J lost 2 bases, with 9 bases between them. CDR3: CASRDGHTDTQYF. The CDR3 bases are TGTGCCAGCAGAGACGGACACACAGATACGCAGTATTTT.

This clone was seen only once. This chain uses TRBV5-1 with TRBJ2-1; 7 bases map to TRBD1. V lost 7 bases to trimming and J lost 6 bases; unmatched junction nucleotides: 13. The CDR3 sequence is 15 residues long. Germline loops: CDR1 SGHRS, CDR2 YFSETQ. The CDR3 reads CASGPGTDIGNEQFF. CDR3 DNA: TGCGCCAGCGGACCGGGGACAGACATTGGCAATGAGCAGTTCTTC.

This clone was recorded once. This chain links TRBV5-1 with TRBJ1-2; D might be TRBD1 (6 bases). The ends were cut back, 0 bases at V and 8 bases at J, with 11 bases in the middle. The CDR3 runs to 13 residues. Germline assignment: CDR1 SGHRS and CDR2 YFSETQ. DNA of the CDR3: TGCGCCAGCAGCTTGGTCGACAGGCTAGGCTACACCTTC. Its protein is CASSLVDRLGYTF.

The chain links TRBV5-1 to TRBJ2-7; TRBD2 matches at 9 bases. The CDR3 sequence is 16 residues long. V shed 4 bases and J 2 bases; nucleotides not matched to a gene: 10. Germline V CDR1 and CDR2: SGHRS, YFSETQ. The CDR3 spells CASSLLAGGDTYEQYF. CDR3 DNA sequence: TGCGCCAGCAGCCTTCTCGCGGGAGGGGACACCTACGAGCAGTACTTC.

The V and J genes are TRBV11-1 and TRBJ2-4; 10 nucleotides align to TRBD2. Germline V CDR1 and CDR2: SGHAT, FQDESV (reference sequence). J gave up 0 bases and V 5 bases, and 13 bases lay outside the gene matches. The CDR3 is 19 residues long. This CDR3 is CASSQTGASGSVAKNIQYF. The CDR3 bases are TGTGCCAGCAGCCAGACGGGGGCTAGCGGGAGTGTAGCCAAAAACATTCAGTACTTC.

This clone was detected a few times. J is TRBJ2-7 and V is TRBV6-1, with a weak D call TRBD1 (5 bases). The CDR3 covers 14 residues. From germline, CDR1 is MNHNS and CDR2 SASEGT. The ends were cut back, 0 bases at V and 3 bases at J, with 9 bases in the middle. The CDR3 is CASSEARQLYEQYF. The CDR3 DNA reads TGTGCCAGCAGTGAAGCGCGACAGCTCTACGAGCAGTACTTC.

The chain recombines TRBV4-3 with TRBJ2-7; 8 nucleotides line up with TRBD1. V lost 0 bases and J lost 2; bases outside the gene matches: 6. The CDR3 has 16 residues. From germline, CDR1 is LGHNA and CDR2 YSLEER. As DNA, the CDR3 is TGCGCCAGCAGCCAAGAAGGGGACAGGAGAGCCTACGAGCAGTACTTC. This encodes CASSQEGDRRAYEQYF.

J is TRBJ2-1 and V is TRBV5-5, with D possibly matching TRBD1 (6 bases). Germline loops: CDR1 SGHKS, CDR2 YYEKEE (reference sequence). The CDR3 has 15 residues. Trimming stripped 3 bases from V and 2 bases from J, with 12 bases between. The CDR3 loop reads CASSSTGTTYNEQFF. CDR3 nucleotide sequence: TGTGCCAGCAGCTCCACAGGGACCACCTACAATGAGCAGTTCTTC. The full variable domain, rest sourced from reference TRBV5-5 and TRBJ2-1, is DAGVTQSPTHLIKTRGQQVTLRCSPISGHKSVSWYQQVLGQGPQFIFQYYEKEERGRGNFPDRFSARQFPNYSSELNVNALLLGDSALYLCASSSTGTTYNEQFFGPGTRLTVL.